This T cell receptor (beta chain) stems from a study of shared clonotypes between healthy human individuals. Trimming removed 0 bases at V and 4 bases at J, with 13 bases between. CDR3 length: 15 residues. The germline V gene has CDR1 SGDLS and CDR2 YYNGEE. The protocol was immunoSEQ multiplex PCR, while the TCRdb copy is restricted to in-frame clones and leaves out a portion. Among millions of clones listed, about 95% were seen once. Study-wide findings and caveats: Having only a few donors restricted how much genetic and exposure-history diversity was captured. Of the naive CD4 clonotypes, approximately 5% were shared across several donors.

Comment on this clone: Antigen unknown.

Selected positively for CCR7 and CD45RO-negative, naive CD8 cells excluded terminally differentiated effector memory CD45RA+ cells. The sample comprised naive CD8+ T cells sorted from blood. The TCR sequence derives from a man aged 18 to 29 in good health. The genes are TRBV9 and TRBJ1-1; no clear D. The CDR3 loop is CASSVGYSLGTEAFF. CDR3 DNA sequence: TGTGCCAGCAGCGTAGGGTACAGCTTGGGCACTGAAGCTTTCTTT.